The TCR beta chain described here comes from a study of regulatory T cells in long-lasting Graves disease (dated by TCRdb to the early 2020s). Regarding the complete study: Antithyroid drugs had been taken for less than 3 months by newly diagnosed Graves' disease patients. Patients with persistent Graves' disease were compared with patients with newly diagnosed Graves' disease using TCR sequencing and RNA sequencing of peripheral blood. The study was conducted in China and was registered as a clinical trial. A total of roughly 33 samples were covered by TCR sequencing, comprising approximately 13 persistent and some 20 newly diagnosed Graves' disease patients.

On this clonotype itself: Its antigen specificity is not known. No base-level quality is on record; no much larger clone is a single base apart.

In light of the paper, this sample's time point label describes: newly diagnosed GD, antithyroid drugs for less than 3 months. For both TCR sequencing and RNA sequencing, RNA was extracted from PBMCs in TRIzol. Graves' disease was diagnosed according to American Thyroid Association guidelines. The patients came from an endocrinology department in Xi'an, China. Each patient gave approximately 8.8 milliliters of peripheral blood, collected in an EDTA anticoagulant tube. Ficoll Paque Plus density gradient separation was used to isolate PBMCs, and no further T cell sorting was performed. RNA quality was checked with an Agilent 2100 Bioanalyzer and agarose gel, and concentration with a NanoDrop 2000. The library was generated by multiplex PCR. For sequencing, an Illumina HiSeq 4000 was employed. To build TCR beta libraries, CDR3 regions were amplified by Arm-PCR using iRepertoire HTBI primers. Before sequencing, the PCR products went through gel purification. The study's own analysis went as follows. Gene usage analysis of CDR3 amino acid clonotypes relied on the roughly 64 TRBV and 12 to 15 TRBJ segments identified across samples. COPE and FqMerger were used to merge the filtered high-quality paired reads into contigs. BLAST was used to align contigs to IMGT TRBV, TRBD and TRBJ reference genes, with CDR3 defined following IMGT. Any clonotype with a frequency above 0.1% was classified as a highly expanded clone. Shannon entropy was used to measure repertoire diversity, and the Gini coefficient was used to measure V-J evenness. A clonotype found in more than one individual was treated as public. Using fastp at Q25 and MiXCR, TCRdb reprocessed the public reads and kept productive beta chains. When rows share a CDR3 protein, they turn into one entry using the most common DNA and genes. The V and J calls, along with clone size, are taken from TCRdb and not from the paper's own processing. Here the sample has about 620,000 distinct CDR3 sequences; 15% to 20% occur a single time. The ten largest clones represent roughly 18% of the sample.

As encoded in the germline V gene (reference sequence), CDR1 is DFQATT while CDR2 is SNEGSKA. V and J lose 8 bases and 6 bases, and a span of 20 bases separates them. CDR3 length: 13 amino acids, cysteine to phenylalanine. CDR3 DNA is the only sequence kept; it has 39 bases, read in frame from the first base. The study at large found these results: TRBV28, TRBJ1-2 and TRBJ2-5 were preferentially used in persistent disease, while TRBV20-1 and TRBJ2-1 were favored in newly diagnosed disease. Persistent patients shared more public clonotypes among themselves (2,741) than newly diagnosed patients did (roughly 910). Because the primary lesion, thyroid tissue, could not be accessed, the study looked at peripheral blood alone. As a limitation, the authors acknowledged that the small sample size may reduce accuracy. Lower TCR Shannon entropy and fewer highly expanded clones were observed in persistent Graves' disease patients than in newly diagnosed patients, which suggested clonal expansion. Sequencing and analysis were limited to the TCR beta chain.

The data also belong to a second study, concerning T cells in Graves' hyperthyroidism and ophthalmopathy. As that second study puts it: Stable Graves' hyperthyroidism was defined as the absence of progression to ophthalmopathy over 18 months of follow-up. Hyperthyroidism patients were newly diagnosed, with disease duration under 2 months, and aged 18 to 65 years. Any patient with an uncontrolled infection, another autoimmune disease, pregnancy or lactation was excluded. Diagnoses were established on the basis of clinical symptoms, serum thyroxine and TRAb, thyroid ultrasound, and orbital computed tomography. A first-round RT-PCR of the TCR CDR3 used the HTBI primer set with the Qiagen OneStep RT-PCR kit. Most expanded thyroid clonotypes (frequency above 0.001) were also detected in blood, a finding suggesting that blood repertoires may reflect thyroid immune responses. A model built on a 13 V-J signature distinguished ophthalmopathy from stable hyperthyroidism, reaching around 90% sensitivity and about 81% specificity in cross-validation and 80%/75% in testing. In validation, progression to ophthalmopathy was predicted by the model with roughly 69% sensitivity and roughly 76% specificity, a median of approximately 6.5 months before onset. To identify distinguishing TCR V-J signatures, a discovery cohort of about 100 patients was used, comprising approximately 40 with Graves' ophthalmopathy and some 60 with stable Graves' hyperthyroidism. Whether ophthalmopathy could be predicted prospectively was tested in an independent validation cohort made up of roughly 19 hyperthyroidism patients plus 17 patients who later progressed to ophthalmopathy. For training and testing, the 100 patients in the discovery cohort were randomly divided in a 7:3 ratio. The study also compared thyroid tissue and blood T-cell repertoires from a handful of Graves' hyperthyroidism patients. After sampling, hyperthyroidism patients received methimazole starting at 30 mg daily, and ophthalmopathy patients received high-dose intravenous methylprednisolone. Libraries were constructed in a second round of multiplex PCR, after which size selection and purification were carried out. The libraries were sequenced on an Illumina HiSeq2000 using paired-end 100 bp reads. SOAPnuke was used to process the raw data, throwing out any read that contained adapters or uncalled bases, had a mean Phred below 15, or lacked an exact constant-primer or identifier match. COPE v1.2.5 was used to merge high-quality paired reads, and clonotypes were defined as unique nucleotide sequences. MiTCR v1.1 was used to align the clonotypes against IMGT TRBV, TRBD and TRBJ reference segments. Only V-J combinations with frequency above 0.0001, covering approximately 99% of repertoires, were analysed. The TCS score was defined as F50 (clonal expansion) divided by E x V (chaos), with BLOSUM62-based TCRdist calculated between CDR3 peptides within each V-J. Welch's t-statistics and random forest reduced 450 to 600 V-J features to 13, which were used in a naive Bayes classifier (R e1071). No statistical method was used to set the sample size in advance, and investigators knew the group allocation. The paper reports TCR Vbeta CDR3 sequencing of more than 120 peripheral blood samples: around 45 ophthalmopathy, under 85 hyperthyroidism and around 17 progressor patients.

The input for sequencing was peripheral blood mononuclear cells (PBMCs), taken at new diagnosis, from a patient treated with antithyroid drugs. This receptor was obtained from a woman aged 25 to 39 with Graves disease. Donor details come from another sample of the same person, matched by shared clones. Recombination linked TRBV20-1 to TRBJ2-7, and possibly TRBD1, on 5 matching bases. The encoded CDR3 is CSLLSGQKSEQYF. The DNA reads as follows: TGCAGTCTCCTATCTGGACAAAAATCCGAGCAGTACTTC.